This T cell receptor (beta chain) derives from a study of T cells in pancreatic ductal adenocarcinoma. Study outcomes and limitations: Compared with tumor, blood showed more total productive templates and roughly 8-fold more clonotypes. Enrichment of CD45RO+ effector over naive T cells in tumors may bias clonality. The resected cohort was biased toward the minority with early-stage disease. Tumor and blood clonality did not differ significantly, about 0.12 versus 0.079.

The germline V gene has CDR1 SGHAT and CDR2 FQNNGV. This CDR3 spans 18 amino acids. V was trimmed by 1 base and J by 1 base, leaving 17 bases between them. Here immunoSEQ multiplex PCR was the method, and the copy in TCRdb shows in-frame clones only, minus some. The sample holds 16,000 or so clones, around 90% seen once. For this clone: Its specificity is not known.

No neoadjuvant therapy was given to the selected pancreatic ductal adenocarcinoma patients before their surgery. Sample: PBMCs. The J gene is TRBJ1-5, the V gene TRBV11-2; no clear D gene. This sequence was found in a human donor with pancreatic ductal adenocarcinoma. The CDR3 nucleotides read TGTGCCAGCAGCTTAGGACTGCGGGGTTCGGAGAGCAATCAGCCCCAGCATTTT. It translates to CASSLGLRGSESNQPQHF.